This T cell receptor beta chain was recovered during a study of T-cell memory formation after mild COVID-19. Study background: Clusters were largely donor specific.

The V gene lost 7 bases and the J gene lost 4 bases, with 5 bases spanning the gap. This CDR3 comprises 12 residues. CDR1 and CDR2 (germline): MNHNS, SASEGT. About this clonotype itself: As yet, its antigen is unknown.

TCRdb called the 5' RACE reads again in MiXCR, with one record for every CDR3 protein. In the table there are roughly 130,000 distinct CDR3 sequences, over 15% of which are singletons. Findings and limits, study-wide: The appearance of some responding clones in pre-infection memory suggested that cross-reactive memory joined.

The TCR was taken from a man aged 18 to 29 who had mild COVID-19 (a few samples of this study predate the infection). Cell type and time point are not known. What was sequenced was PBMCs or a T cell subset sorted from them (not recorded which). J is TRBJ2-6 and V is TRBV6-1, with unresolved D. This CDR3 reads CASNGGANVLTF. The CDR3 DNA sequence: TGTGCCAGCAATGGGGGGGCCAACGTCCTGACTTTC.